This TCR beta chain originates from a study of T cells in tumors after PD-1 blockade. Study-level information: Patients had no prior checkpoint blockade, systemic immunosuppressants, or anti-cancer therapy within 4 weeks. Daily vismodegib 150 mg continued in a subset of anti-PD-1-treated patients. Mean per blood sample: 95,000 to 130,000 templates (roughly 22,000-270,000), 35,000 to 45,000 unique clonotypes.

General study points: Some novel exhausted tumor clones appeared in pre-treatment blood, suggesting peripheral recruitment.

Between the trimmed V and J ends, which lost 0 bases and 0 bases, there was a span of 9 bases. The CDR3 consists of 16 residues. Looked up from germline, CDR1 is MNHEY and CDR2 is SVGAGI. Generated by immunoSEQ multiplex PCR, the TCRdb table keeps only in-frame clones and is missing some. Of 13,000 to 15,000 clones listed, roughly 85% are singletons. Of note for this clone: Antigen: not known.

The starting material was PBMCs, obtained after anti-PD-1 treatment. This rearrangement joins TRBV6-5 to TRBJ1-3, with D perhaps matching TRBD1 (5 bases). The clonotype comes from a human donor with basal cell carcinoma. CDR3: CASSYSLTDSGNTIYF. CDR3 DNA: TGTGCCAGCAGTTACTCGTTGACAGACTCTGGAAACACCATATATTTT.